The 26 T cell receptor beta chains in this list originate from one sample, sequenced in a study of post-analysis software for immune sequencing data. Overall study results and limits: Roughly 5 TRBV segments, TRBV5-6, TRBV5-1 and TRBV20-1 among them, were found more frequent in patients than controls.

The antigens for these receptors are not known. cDNA libraries for TCR beta contained unique molecular identifiers. TCRdb reprocessed the PCR reads via MiXCR and lists one record per CDR3 protein. The sample lists hundreds of thousands of distinct CDR3 sequences, 44% occurring once. The sequenced material came from blood. These receptors originate from a girl under 18 with multiple sclerosis.

This clonotype turned up a few times. The chain links TRBV20-1 to TRBJ2-1; no reliable D call. V dropped 3 bases and J dropped 10 bases, with 16 bases sitting between them. This CDR3 is 13 amino acids long. Germline V gene sequence: CDR1 DFQATT, CDR2 SNEGSKA (reference sequence). CDR3 coding DNA: TGCAGTGCTAGTGGCCAGCCAGAACTAGAGCAGTTCTTC. Its protein product is CSASGQPELEQFF.

This chain joins TRBV27 and TRBJ2-5, with a tentative D call TRBD1 (6 bases). The CDR3 totals 13 residues. Germline V lookup: CDR1 MNHEY, CDR2 SMNVEV (reference sequence). Trimming took 4 bases from V and 5 from J, leaving 11 bases between them. The CDR3 is CASSSDSPETQYF. DNA for the CDR3: TGTGCCAGCAGTTCGGACAGTCCGGAGACCCAGTACTTC.

This clonotype turned up a few times. V usage is TRBV10-3 and J usage is TRBJ2-5; 10 bases map to TRBD1. Germline CDR1 reads ENHRY; CDR2 reads SYGVKD. Trimming took 1 base from V and 11 from J; bases not matched to a gene: 10. The CDR3 is made up of 15 amino acids. CDR3 DNA: TGTGCCATCAGTGAGTTGGGGACAGGGGCGAGGGAGCAGTACTTC. This sequence encodes CAISELGTGAREQYF.

In this sample, this clonotype turned up many times. J is TRBJ2-1 and V is TRBV7-2, with D maybe TRBD2 (6 bases). The V end lost 6 bases, the J end lost 4 bases, and 13 bases lay between the germline ends. CDR3 size: 14 residues. Germline assignment: CDR1 SGHTA and CDR2 FQGNSA. In DNA form, the CDR3 reads TGTGCCAGCAGTCGTCCGGGGGAATACAATGAGCAGTTCTTC. Translating it yields CASSRPGEYNEQFF.

This clonotype was recorded only once. V and J are TRBV20-1 and TRBJ2-4, with 7 positions matching TRBD2. The DNA matches TRBJ2-7 better at its end, which makes the J call doubtful. The CDR3 runs 15 residues. The germline V gene encodes CDR1 DFQATT and CDR2 SNEGSKA (reference sequence). The CDR3, as DNA: TGCAGTGCAGAGATCCGCGGGAGACGTCAGAACGAGCAGTACTTC. Protein: CSAEIRGRRQNEQYF.

This rearrangement joins TRBV5-1 to TRBJ2-2; no definite D call. The germline V gene encodes CDR1 SGHRS and CDR2 YFSETQ. The CDR3 extends over 14 amino acids. Trimming shortened V by 0 bases and J by 4 bases, and 7 bases separated the two germline ends. CDR3 nucleotide sequence: TGCGCCAGCAGCTTGGTTCGAGGCACCGGGGAGCTGTTTTTT. Translating it yields CASSLVRGTGELFF.

The V call is TRBV12-3 or TRBV12-4, the J call TRBJ2-7; possibly TRBD1 for D (6 bases). The CDR3 has 14 amino acids. Trimming left V 3 bases short and J 7 bases short, with 16 bases between. CDR3 loop: CASSLGQGMGEQYF. The CDR3 DNA reads TGTGCCAGCAGTTTGGGTCAGGGGATGGGGGAGCAGTACTTC.

This clonotype was seen only a few times. This chain connects TRBV6-5 to TRBJ2-5, with 10 nucleotides matching TRBD2. TRBJ2-7 explains the end of the DNA better; the J call may be wrong. CDR1 and CDR2 (germline): MNHEY, SVGAGI. This CDR3 spans 19 amino acids. The CDR3 bases are TGTGCCAGCAGTTACTCGAGCCCTAGCGGGAGTGGGGGGAGCTACGAGCAGTACTTC. Protein sequence: CASSYSSPSGSGGSYEQYF.

The gene calls are TRBV10-3 and TRBJ2-1; TRBD1 aligns across 7 bases. The CDR3 length is 15 residues. The J segment lost 6 bases and the V segment lost 11 bases, leaving 16 bases of the junction unmatched. Germline CDR1 ENHRY, CDR2 SYGVKD. The CDR3 DNA reads TGTGCCTCCCTCCAGAGAGGGGGCGCAACCAATGAGCAGTTCTTC. It specifies CASLQRGGATNEQFF.

A note on this clonotype: One end of the junction is discordant with germline, which a read error may explain. This chain joins TRBV5-6 and TRBJ2-3; 9 nucleotides line up with TRBD2. Per germline, CDR1 SGHDT and CDR2 YYEEEE. The length of the CDR3 is 15 residues. CDR3 DNA sequence: TGTACCAGCAGCTTGGGGGCTAGCGGGAAGGATACGCAGTATTTT. Translating gives CTSSLGASGKDTQYF.

This clonotype was counted a single time. An end of the junction differs from the germline gene, which may be a read error. The chain combines TRBV2 with TRBJ2-4, with D possibly matching TRBD1 (6 bases). The DNA end favors TRBJ2-7, so the J call may be wrong. Germline CDR1 reads SNHLY; CDR2 reads FYNNEI. The CDR3 has 15 amino acids. The CDR3 region is CASSQDASGAYEQYF. The CDR3 DNA is TGCGCCAGCAGCCAAGATGCCTCAGGGGCCTACGAGCAGTACTTC.

This clonotype has more than one count but fewer than ten. The chain recombines TRBV5-1 with TRBJ1-5; no clear D. CDR3 length: 14 residues. V was trimmed by 4 bases and J by 0 bases, leaving 8 bases between them. Germline CDR1 reads SGHRS; CDR2 reads YFSETQ. The CDR3 sequence: CASSNGDSNQPQHF. In DNA, the CDR3 is TGCGCCAGCAGCAATGGAGATAGCAATCAGCCCCAGCATTTT. Drawing the rest from reference TRBV5-1 and TRBJ1-5, the complete variable domain is KAGVTQTPRYLIKTRGQQVTLSCSPISGHRSVSWYQQTPGQGLQFLFEYFSETQRNKGNFPGRFSGRQFSNSRSEMNVSTLELGDSALYLCASSNGDSNQPQHFGDGTRLSIL.

The rearrangement joins TRBV11-3 to TRBJ1-4, with 7 bases matching TRBD1. Per germline, CDR1 SGHNT and CDR2 YENEEA. The CDR3 totals 14 residues. V shed 5 bases, J shed 5 bases, and the junction held 5 bases outside the gene matches. The CDR3 region has the DNA TGTGCCAGCAGCCCCGGGACAGTCAATGAAAAACTGTTTTTT. Translated: CASSPGTVNEKLFF.

This clonotype was observed a few times. The gene calls are TRBV7-2 and TRBJ1-4; D is unresolved. V lost 4 bases and J lost 3, with 3 bases in between. The V gene's germline CDR1 is SGHTA and CDR2 FQGNSA. The CDR3 has 12 residues. CDR3 coding DNA: TGTGCCAGCAGCTCCCCTAATGAAAAACTGTTTTTT. Its protein is CASSSPNEKLFF.

This clonotype was counted only a few times. The chain has TRBV15 and TRBJ2-1, with no clear D. CDR3 length equals 16 residues. Germline V gives CDR1 LNHNV, CDR2 YYDKDF (reference sequence). The ends were cut back, 0 bases at V and 6 bases at J, with 15 bases in the middle. The CDR3, as DNA: TGTGCCACCAGCAGAGATGTTGGATGGGGTTCCAATGAGCAGTTCTTC. Its protein is CATSRDVGWGSNEQFF. The whole variable domain, remainder taken from reference TRBV15 and TRBJ2-1, is DAMVIQNPRYQVTQFGKPVTLSCSQTLNHNVMYWYQQKSSQAPKLLFHYYDKDFNNEADTPDNFQSRRPNTSFCFLDIRSPGLGDTAMYLCATSRDVGWGSNEQFFGPGTRLTVL.

The chain joins TRBV10-3 to TRBJ2-1; 11 positions agree with TRBD2. Looked up from germline, CDR1 is ENHRY and CDR2 is SYGVKD. V lost 2 bases to trimming and J lost 5 bases; unmatched junction nucleotides: 14. The CDR3 is 19 residues long. CDR3 in DNA: TGTGCCATCAGTGAGGAAGAACCTAGCGGGAGGTCGGTCCACAATGAGCAGTTCTTC. Residues: CAISEEEPSGRSVHNEQFF.

This clonotype has a handful of counts. V usage is TRBV20-1 and J usage is TRBJ2-3, with TRBD2 as a possible D gene (5 bases). With 7 bases removed from V and 3 bases from J, the gap between germline ends came to 14 bases. The germline gives CDR1 DFQATT, CDR2 SNEGSKA (reference sequence). CDR3 length equals 13 residues. DNA of the CDR3: TGCAGTGTTCTCCGCACGGGGACAGATACGCAGTATTTT. As protein: CSVLRTGTDTQYF.

This clonotype showed up just a few times. V is TRBV7-8 and J is TRBJ2-3; TRBD1 might be the D (5 bases). The CDR3 has 14 residues. Trimming removed 1 base from V and 8 bases from J, with 13 bases in between. The germline V gene encodes CDR1 SGHVS and CDR2 FQNEAQ. CDR3 residues: CASSLGQGMSTQYF. CDR3 bases: TGTGCCAGCAGCTTAGGGCAGGGAATGAGTACGCAGTATTTT.

CDR3 DNA sequence: TGTGCCAGCAGCCCCGGGACTAGCAGTCCCGTGCAGTTCTTC. Translated: CASSPGTSSPVQFF. This rearrangement joins TRBV7-9 to TRBJ2-1; 9 nucleotides align to TRBD2. This CDR3 contains 14 residues. Germline lookup yields CDR1 SEHNR and CDR2 FQNEAQ (reference sequence). V shed 5 bases and J 12 bases; nucleotides not matched to a gene: 11. Filled out from reference TRBV7-9 and TRBJ2-1, the complete variable domain reads DTGVSQNPRHKITKRGQNVTFRCDPISEHNRLYWYRQTLGQGPEFLTYFQNEAQLEKSRLLSDRFSAERPKGSFSTLEIQRTEQGDSAMYLCASSPGTSSPVQFFGPGTRLTVL.

The chain employs TRBV10-3 and TRBJ2-1, with D tentatively TRBD1 (6 bases). Germline V gene sequence: CDR1 ENHRY, CDR2 SYGVKD. V lost 5 bases and J 4 bases, leaving 21 bases between the germline ends. The CDR3 runs 17 residues. The CDR3 here is CAISFSDSDLIYNEQFF. The CDR3 bases are TGTGCCATCAGTTTCTCGGACAGCGACTTAATATACAATGAGCAGTTCTTC.

In DNA, the CDR3 is TGTGCCAGCAGTTCACTACAGGGGGCGGGAGGCTACACCTTC. Amino acid sequence: CASSSLQGAGGYTF. The chain is built from TRBV12-3 or TRBV12-4 and TRBJ1-2; 9 bases fit TRBD1. V trimming: 4 bases; J trimming: 8 bases; junction bases outside the gene matches: 8. The CDR3 sequence is 14 residues long.

The chain couples TRBV30 to TRBJ2-1, with 8 nucleotides matching TRBD2. Germline values: CDR1 GTSNPN, CDR2 SVGIG (reference sequence). The CDR3 spans 15 residues. The V segment lost 0 bases and the J segment 4 bases; nucleotides outside the gene matches: 5. CDR3 DNA sequence: TGTGCCTGGAGTGTACGTAGCGGGGCTTACAATGAGCAGTTCTTC. This codes for CAWSVRSGAYNEQFF.

The chain has TRBV10-3 and TRBJ2-5; TRBD2 matches at 9 bases. The CDR3 totals 16 residues. V lost 0 bases and J lost 4; bases outside the gene matches: 6. The germline V gene encodes CDR1 ENHRY and CDR2 SYGVKD. CDR3 sequence: CAISESQRGEGETQYF. Written as DNA, the CDR3 is TGTGCCATCAGTGAGTCCCAGCGGGGGGAAGGAGAGACCCAGTACTTC.

The chain recombines TRBV24-1 with TRBJ1-2, with no clear D. CDR1 and CDR2 (germline): KGHDR, SFDVKD. The CDR3 loop spans 14 amino acids. Trimming took 7 bases from V and 5 from J, leaving 16 bases between them. The CDR3 is CATRDQEDDYGYTF. The CDR3, as DNA: TGTGCCACCAGGGACCAAGAGGACGATTATGGCTACACCTTC.

V gene TRBV20-1 combines with J gene TRBJ2-5, with 11 positions matching TRBD2. The DNA end is a closer match to TRBJ2-7, so the J assignment may be wrong. This CDR3 comprises 18 residues. Germline-derived CDR1 and CDR2 are DFQATT and SNEGSKA (reference sequence). CDR3: CSARAPLMSTSGGYEQYF. CDR3 in DNA: TGCAGTGCTAGAGCCCCGCTCATGAGCACTAGCGGGGGTTACGAGCAGTACTTC.

This sequence joins TRBV6-1 and TRBJ1-1, with TRBD1 as a possible D gene (6 bases). The CDR3 contains 11 residues. Trimming cost V 6 bases and J 6 bases, with 8 bases left between them. Germline V gene sequence: CDR1 MNHNS, CDR2 SASEGT. CDR3 coding DNA: TGTGCCAGCAGAAACAGGGCTGAAGCTTTCTTT. It specifies CASRNRAEAFF.